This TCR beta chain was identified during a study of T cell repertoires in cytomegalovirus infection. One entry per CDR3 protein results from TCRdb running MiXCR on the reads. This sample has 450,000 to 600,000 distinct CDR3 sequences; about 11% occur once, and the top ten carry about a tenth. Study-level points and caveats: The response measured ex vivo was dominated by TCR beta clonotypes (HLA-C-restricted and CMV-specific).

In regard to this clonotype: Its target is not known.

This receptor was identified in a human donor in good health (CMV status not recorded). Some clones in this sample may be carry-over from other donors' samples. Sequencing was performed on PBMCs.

The CDR3, as DNA: TGCGCCAGCAGCTTGGCCTACAGGGGGAGGCACACTGAAGCTTTCTTT. As protein: CASSLAYRGRHTEAFF. The chain carries TRBV5-1 and TRBJ1-1, with 8 bases identical to TRBD1. Trimming removed 0 bases from V and 3 bases from J; junction bases left unmatched: 7. Germline V gene lookup returns CDR1 SGHRS and CDR2 YFSETQ. This CDR3 has 16 residues. The entire variable domain, with the rest obtained from reference TRBV5-1 and TRBJ1-1, is as follows: KAGVTQTPRYLIKTRGQQVTLSCSPISGHRSVSWYQQTPGQGLQFLFEYFSETQRNKGNFPGRFSGRQFSNSRSEMNVSTLELGDSALYLCASSLAYRGRHTEAFFGQGTRLTVV.